The 22 T cell receptor beta chains below were found in one sample sequenced in a study of neoadjuvant anti-PD-1 for oral cavity cancer. The assay was immunoSEQ multiplex PCR, and TCRdb's table has in-frame clones only and misses some. The sample has about 72,000 clones; more than 75% are singletons. The time point is: after neoadjuvant nivolumab, at surgical resection. This sample comprised PBMCs, obtained after nivolumab (anti-PD-1) treatment. The origin of the receptors is a person between 40 and 85 years old with oral cavity squamous cell carcinoma.

This sequence joins TRBV7-8 and TRBJ2-4, with D possibly TRBD1 on 5 matching bases. Trimming pared 7 bases from V and 9 bases from J, leaving 19 bases between. The V gene's germline CDR1 is SGHVS and CDR2 FQNEAQ. This CDR3 is built from 14 residues. The CDR3 sequence: CASNEGAALGIQYF. The DNA of the CDR3 is TGTGCCAGCAACGAAGGGGCGGCCCTCGGCATTCAGTACTTC.

The chain is built from TRBV7-3 and TRBJ2-2, with unresolved D. Trimming cost V 8 bases and J 2 bases, with 3 bases left between them. CDR3 size: 11 residues. Germline lookup yields CDR1 SGHTA and CDR2 FQGTGA. In nucleotides, the CDR3 is TGTGCCAGCGGCAACACCGGGGAGCTGTTTTTT. Residues: CASGNTGELFF.

The V and J genes are TRBV6-5 and TRBJ2-7; perhaps TRBD1 as D (6 bases). Between the trimmed V and J ends, which lost 8 bases and 6 bases, there was a span of 14 bases. The length of the CDR3 is 12 residues. Germline loops: CDR1 MNHEY, CDR2 SVGAGI. CDR3: CASHRASGEQYF. In DNA, the CDR3 is TGTGCCAGCCACAGGGCATCTGGCGAGCAGTACTTC.

The gene calls are TRBV5-1 and TRBJ1-3, with D maybe TRBD1 (6 bases). This CDR3 has 17 amino acids. CDR1 is SGHRS and CDR2 is YFSETQ in the germline V gene. V dropped 4 bases and J dropped 5 bases, with 22 bases sitting between them. The CDR3 DNA reads as TGCGCCAGCAGCCCGGGGGCCGGGACCGAAAAACGAAACACCATATATTTT. This gives the protein CASSPGAGTEKRNTIYF.

The chain couples TRBV30 to TRBJ2-3; D not certain. The V end was cut by 3 bases, the J end by 3 bases, with 7 bases between. CDR1 and CDR2 from the germline V gene are GTSNPN and SVGIG (reference sequence). The CDR3 loop spans 12 amino acids. The CDR3 spells CAWSPPTDTQYF. The CDR3 DNA sequence: TGTGCCTGGAGCCCCCCTACAGATACGCAGTATTTT.

The chain carries TRBV29-1 and TRBJ2-7; no firm D call. Deletions cut 4 bases from V and 5 bases from J, with 9 bases between. CDR1 is SQVTM and CDR2 is ANQGSEA in the germline V gene. The CDR3 consists of 11 residues. DNA for the CDR3: TGCAGCGTTGTTAACGGGCACGAGCAGTACTTC. Translating it yields CSVVNGHEQYF.

The genes are TRBV29-1 and TRBJ2-7; D gene unclear. CDR3 length: 14 residues. V lost 5 bases and J lost 1, with 15 bases in between. Germline loops: CDR1 SQVTM, CDR2 ANQGSEA. The CDR3 loop is CSVTVAGDSYEQYF. CDR3 in DNA: TGCAGCGTTACTGTGGCAGGAGATTCCTACGAGCAGTACTTC.

The chain couples TRBV7-9 to TRBJ2-4, with 9 nucleotides matching TRBD2. CDR3 size: 14 residues. Per the germline V gene, CDR1 is SEHNR and CDR2 is FQNEAQ (reference sequence). Trimming took 4 bases from V and 7 from J; bases not matched to a gene: 5. Here the CDR3 reads CASSSVAGENIQYF. For the CDR3, the DNA is TGTGCCAGCAGCTCCGTAGCGGGAGAGAACATTCAGTACTTC.

The chain couples TRBV6-1 to TRBJ2-7; no reliable D call. V lost 11 bases to trimming and J lost 0 bases, with 17 bases between them. The CDR3 is 14 amino acids. Germline values: CDR1 MNHNS, CDR2 SASEGT. The CDR3 sequence: CASNQHASSYEQYF. The DNA for the CDR3 is TGTGCCTCAAATCAGCACGCGTCCTCCTACGAGCAGTACTTC.

Only a few counts were recorded for this clone. The chain has TRBV19 and TRBJ2-7; D perhaps matches TRBD1 (6 bases). Trimming took 6 bases from V and 6 from J, leaving 12 bases between them. Germline CDR1 is LNHDA and CDR2 is SQIVND (reference sequence). The CDR3 is 12 amino acids. CDR3: CASSLPDSEQYF. The DNA of the CDR3 is TGTGCCAGTAGCCTCCCGGACAGCGAGCAGTACTTC.

This clone was observed a few times. V is TRBV2 and J is TRBJ2-1; D possibly corresponds to TRBD1 (5 bases). The ends were cut back, 4 bases at V and 7 bases at J, with 14 bases in the middle. The germline gives CDR1 SNHLY, CDR2 FYNNEI. This CDR3 contains 14 residues. The CDR3 region has the DNA TGTGCCAGCAGTGTCAGGCCTCAGGGTAATGAGCAGTTCTTC. It yields the protein CASSVRPQGNEQFF.

The chain joins TRBV5-6 to TRBJ2-2, with TRBD1 matching over 9 bases. The length of the CDR3 is 15 residues. The germline CDR1 and CDR2 sequences are SGHDT and YYEEEE. V gave up 4 bases and J gave up 7 bases; unmatched junction bases: 8. Here the CDR3 reads CASSRDRALIGELFF. DNA of the CDR3: TGTGCCAGCAGCAGGGACAGGGCTTTGATCGGGGAGCTGTTTTTT.

V gene TRBV5-1 combines with J gene TRBJ1-2; 7 nucleotides agree with TRBD1. CDR3 length equals 13 residues. In germline, CDR1 is SGHRS, CDR2 YFSETQ. V dropped 3 bases and J dropped 8; count of bases not matched to a gene: 7. The CDR3 bases are TGCGCCAGCAGCTCTACAGGGGATAGGGGCTACACCTTC. Translating it yields CASSSTGDRGYTF.

V is TRBV5-6 and J is TRBJ2-2, with D unresolved. Germline V gene lookup returns CDR1 SGHDT and CDR2 YYEEEE. V lost 5 bases and J 7 bases, leaving 12 bases between the germline ends. CDR3 size: 13 residues. The CDR3 reads CASRWAASGELFF. The CDR3 DNA reads as TGTGCCAGCAGGTGGGCGGCCAGCGGGGAGCTGTTTTTT.

The chain recombines TRBV5-6 with TRBJ2-2, with unresolved D. Per germline, CDR1 SGHDT and CDR2 YYEEEE. The CDR3 is 15 amino acids. V was cut by 0 bases and J by 4 bases, with 10 bases left in between. The CDR3 reads CASSLVGSGTGELFF. The DNA for the CDR3 is TGTGCCAGCAGCTTGGTAGGGTCGGGCACCGGGGAGCTGTTTTTT.

A word on this clone: Compared with germline, one end of the junction differs, possibly owing to a read error. V usage is TRBV10-3 and J usage is TRBJ2-2; D unresolved. In germline, CDR1 is ENHRY, CDR2 SYGVKD. The CDR3 is 15 residues long. The chain's CDR3 is CTISGQASNTGELFF. The CDR3 DNA reads as TGTACCATCAGTGGTCAAGCCTCGAACACCGGGGAGCTGTTTTTT.

The V call is TRBV19, the J call TRBJ2-7; perhaps TRBD2 as D (6 bases). This CDR3 comprises 13 residues. Germline CDR1 reads LNHDA; CDR2 reads SQIVND (reference sequence). V was shortened by 4 bases and J by 4 bases, with 11 bases between the two germline ends. CDR3 coding DNA: TGTGCCAGTAGTACCCCGGGGAGGTACGAGCAGTACTTC. This encodes CASSTPGRYEQYF.

The gene calls are TRBV10-2 and TRBJ2-7, with D possibly being TRBD1 (5 bases). Germline CDR1 and CDR2: WSHSY and SAAADI. The CDR3 runs 13 residues. Trimming pared 7 bases from V and 0 bases from J, leaving 10 bases between. The CDR3 DNA reads TGCGCCAGCACCCAGGGCAGCTCCTACGAGCAGTACTTC. Its protein is CASTQGSSYEQYF.

The count of this clone is one. The CDR3 reads CASSAPGGAEGETQYF. Written as DNA, the CDR3 is TGTGCCAGCAGTGCGCCTGGGGGCGCCGAAGGAGAGACCCAGTACTTC. The V and J genes are TRBV6-6 and TRBJ2-5; tentatively, D is TRBD1 (6 bases). CDR1 is MNHNY and CDR2 is SVGAGI in the germline V gene (reference sequence). V was cut by 5 bases and J by 4 bases, with 20 bases left in between. The CDR3 sequence is 16 residues long.

This rearrangement joins TRBV29-1 to TRBJ2-7; 11 nucleotides agree with TRBD2. Germline values: CDR1 SQVTM, CDR2 ANQGSEA. There are 13 residues in the CDR3. With V trimmed by 7 bases and J by 6 bases, 8 bases remained unmatched. The CDR3 is CSASSGRTIEQYF. For the CDR3, the DNA is TGCAGCGCCTCTAGCGGGAGGACGATCGAGCAGTACTTC.

The chain has TRBV5-1 and TRBJ2-1; 9 bases fit TRBD2. There are 15 residues in the CDR3. In germline, CDR1 is SGHRS, CDR2 YFSETQ. Trimming cost V 5 bases and J 2 bases; bases outside gene matches: 5. Here the CDR3 DNA reads TGCGCCAGCAGAGCGGGAGGACGAACCTACAATGAGCAGTTCTTC. Translation gives CASRAGGRTYNEQFF.

A single count supports this clone. This chain connects TRBV6-1 to TRBJ1-5; TRBD1 aligns across 7 bases. Germline loops: CDR1 MNHNS, CDR2 SASEGT. This CDR3 is 14 amino acids long. J gave up 4 bases and V 6 bases, and 6 bases lay outside the gene matches. This CDR3 reads CASSHGQANQPQHF. For the CDR3, the DNA is TGTGCCAGCAGCCACGGACAGGCGAATCAGCCCCAGCATTTT.